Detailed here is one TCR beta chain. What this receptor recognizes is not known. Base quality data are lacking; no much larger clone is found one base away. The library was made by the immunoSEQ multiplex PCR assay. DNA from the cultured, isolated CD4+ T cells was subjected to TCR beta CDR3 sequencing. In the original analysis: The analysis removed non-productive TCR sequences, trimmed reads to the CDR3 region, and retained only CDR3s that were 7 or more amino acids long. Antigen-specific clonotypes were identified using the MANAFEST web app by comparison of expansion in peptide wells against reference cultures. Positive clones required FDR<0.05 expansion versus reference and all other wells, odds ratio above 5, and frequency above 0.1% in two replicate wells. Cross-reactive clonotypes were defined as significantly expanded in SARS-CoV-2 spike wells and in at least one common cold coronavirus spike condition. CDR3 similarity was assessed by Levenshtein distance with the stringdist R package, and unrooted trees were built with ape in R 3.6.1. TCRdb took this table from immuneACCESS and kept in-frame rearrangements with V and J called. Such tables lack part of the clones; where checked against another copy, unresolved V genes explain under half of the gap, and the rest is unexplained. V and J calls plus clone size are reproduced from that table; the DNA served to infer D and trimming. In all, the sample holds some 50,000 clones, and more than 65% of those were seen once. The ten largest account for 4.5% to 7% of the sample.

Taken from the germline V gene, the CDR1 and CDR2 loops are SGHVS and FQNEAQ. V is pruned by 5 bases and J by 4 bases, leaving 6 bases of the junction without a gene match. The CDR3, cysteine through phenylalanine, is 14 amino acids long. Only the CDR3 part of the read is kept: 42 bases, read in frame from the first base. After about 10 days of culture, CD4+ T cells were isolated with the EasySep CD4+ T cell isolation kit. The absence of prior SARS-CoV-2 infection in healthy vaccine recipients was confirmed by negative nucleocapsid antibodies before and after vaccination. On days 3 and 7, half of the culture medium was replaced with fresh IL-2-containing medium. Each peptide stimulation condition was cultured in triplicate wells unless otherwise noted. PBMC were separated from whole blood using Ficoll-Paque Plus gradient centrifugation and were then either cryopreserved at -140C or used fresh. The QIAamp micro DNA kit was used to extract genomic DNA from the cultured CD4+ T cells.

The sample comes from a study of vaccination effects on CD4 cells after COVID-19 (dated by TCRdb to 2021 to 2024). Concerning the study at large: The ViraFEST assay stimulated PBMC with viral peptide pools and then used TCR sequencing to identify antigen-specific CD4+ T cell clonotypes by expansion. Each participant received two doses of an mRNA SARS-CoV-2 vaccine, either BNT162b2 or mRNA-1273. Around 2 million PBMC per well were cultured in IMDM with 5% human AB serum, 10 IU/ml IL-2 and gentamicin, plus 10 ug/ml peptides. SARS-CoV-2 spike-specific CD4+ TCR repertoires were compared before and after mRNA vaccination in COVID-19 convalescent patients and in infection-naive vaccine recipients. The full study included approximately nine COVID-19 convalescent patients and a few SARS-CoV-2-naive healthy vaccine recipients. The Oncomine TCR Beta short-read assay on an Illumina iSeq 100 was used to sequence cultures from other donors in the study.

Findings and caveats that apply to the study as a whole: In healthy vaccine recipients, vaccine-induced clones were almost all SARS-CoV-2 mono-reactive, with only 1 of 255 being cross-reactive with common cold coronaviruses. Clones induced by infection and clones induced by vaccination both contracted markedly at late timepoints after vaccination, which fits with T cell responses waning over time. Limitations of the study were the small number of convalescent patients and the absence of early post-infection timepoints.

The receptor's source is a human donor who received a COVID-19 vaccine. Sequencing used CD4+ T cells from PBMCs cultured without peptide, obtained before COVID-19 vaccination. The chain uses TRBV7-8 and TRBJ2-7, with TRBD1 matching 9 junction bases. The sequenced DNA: TGTGCCAGCAGCGCGGACAGGGGACTTTACGAGCAGTACTTC. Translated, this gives CASSADRGLYEQYF. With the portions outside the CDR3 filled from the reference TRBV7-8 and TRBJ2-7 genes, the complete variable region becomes GAGVSQSPRYKVAKRGQDVALRCDPISGHVSLFWYQQALGQGPEFLTYFQNEAQLDKSGLPSDRFFAERPEGSVSTLKIQRTQQEDSAVYLCASSADRGLYEQYFGPGTRLTVT.